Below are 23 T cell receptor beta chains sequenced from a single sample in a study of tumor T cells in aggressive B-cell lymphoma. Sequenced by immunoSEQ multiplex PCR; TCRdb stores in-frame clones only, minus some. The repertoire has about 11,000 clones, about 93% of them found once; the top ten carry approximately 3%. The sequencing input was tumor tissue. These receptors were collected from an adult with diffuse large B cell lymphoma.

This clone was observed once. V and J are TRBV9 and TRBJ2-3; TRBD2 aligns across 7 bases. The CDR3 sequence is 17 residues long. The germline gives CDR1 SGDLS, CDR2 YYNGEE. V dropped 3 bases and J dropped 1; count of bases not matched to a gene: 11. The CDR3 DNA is TGTGCCAGCAGCGACCCGGCTTTTGCGGGGGGCACAGATACGCAGTATTTT. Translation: CASSDPAFAGGTDTQYF.

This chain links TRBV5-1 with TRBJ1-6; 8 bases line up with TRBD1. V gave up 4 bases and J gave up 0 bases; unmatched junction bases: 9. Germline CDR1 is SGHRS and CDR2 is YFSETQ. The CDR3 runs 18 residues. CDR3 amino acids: CASSHRDRLTSYNSPLHF. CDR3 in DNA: TGCGCCAGCAGCCACCGGGACAGGTTAACCTCCTATAATTCACCCCTCCACTTT.

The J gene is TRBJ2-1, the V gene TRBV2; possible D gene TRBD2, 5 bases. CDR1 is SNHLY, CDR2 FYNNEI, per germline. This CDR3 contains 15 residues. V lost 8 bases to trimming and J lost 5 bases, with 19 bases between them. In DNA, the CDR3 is TGTGCCAGCCTCCGGGTGGTCCGGGGTGACAATGAGCAGTTCTTC. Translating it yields CASLRVVRGDNEQFF.

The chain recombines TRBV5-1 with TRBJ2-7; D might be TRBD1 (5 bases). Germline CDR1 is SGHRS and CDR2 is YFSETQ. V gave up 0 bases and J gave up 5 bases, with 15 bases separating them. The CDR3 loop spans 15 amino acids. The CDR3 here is CASSLGFSRANEQYF. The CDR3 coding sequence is TGCGCCAGCAGCTTGGGTTTTTCCAGGGCAAACGAGCAGTACTTC.

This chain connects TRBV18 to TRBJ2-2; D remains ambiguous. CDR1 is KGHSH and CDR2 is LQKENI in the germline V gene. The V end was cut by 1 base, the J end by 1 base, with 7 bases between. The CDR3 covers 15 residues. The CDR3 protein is CASSPLSGNTGELFF. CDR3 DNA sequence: TGTGCCAGCTCACCACTCTCGGGGAACACCGGGGAGCTGTTTTTT.

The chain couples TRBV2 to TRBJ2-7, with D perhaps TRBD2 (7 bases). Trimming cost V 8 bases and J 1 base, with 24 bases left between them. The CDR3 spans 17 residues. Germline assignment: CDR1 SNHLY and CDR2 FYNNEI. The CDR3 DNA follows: TGTGCCAGCTATGCTCGGTTAAGGGGGGACTATTCCTACGAGCAGTACTTC. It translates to CASYARLRGDYSYEQYF.

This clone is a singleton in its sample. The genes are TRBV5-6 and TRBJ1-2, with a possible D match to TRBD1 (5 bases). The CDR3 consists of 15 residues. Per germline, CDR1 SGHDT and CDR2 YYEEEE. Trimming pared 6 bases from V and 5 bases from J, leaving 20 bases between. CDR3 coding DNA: TGTGCCAGCACCCAGTTAGGGGCGGTCGGGTATGGCTACACCTTC. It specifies CASTQLGAVGYGYTF. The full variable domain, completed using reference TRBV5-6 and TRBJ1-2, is DAGVTQSPTHLIKTRGQQVTLRCSPKSGHDTVSWYQQALGQGPQFIFQYYEEEERQRGNFPDRFSGHQFPNYSSELNVNALLLGDSALYLCASTQLGAVGYGYTFGSGTRLTVV.

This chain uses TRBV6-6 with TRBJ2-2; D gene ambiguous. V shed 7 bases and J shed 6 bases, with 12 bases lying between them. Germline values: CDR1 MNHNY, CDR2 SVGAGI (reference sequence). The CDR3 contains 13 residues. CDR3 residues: CASTLTSAGELFF. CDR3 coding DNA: TGTGCCAGCACCCTTACGAGCGCCGGGGAGCTGTTTTTT.

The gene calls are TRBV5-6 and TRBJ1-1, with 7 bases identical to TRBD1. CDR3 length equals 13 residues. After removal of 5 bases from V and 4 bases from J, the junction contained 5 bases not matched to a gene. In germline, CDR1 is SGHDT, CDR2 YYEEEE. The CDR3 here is CASRLQGLTEAFF. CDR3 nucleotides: TGTGCCAGCAGGTTACAGGGGCTCACTGAAGCTTTCTTT.

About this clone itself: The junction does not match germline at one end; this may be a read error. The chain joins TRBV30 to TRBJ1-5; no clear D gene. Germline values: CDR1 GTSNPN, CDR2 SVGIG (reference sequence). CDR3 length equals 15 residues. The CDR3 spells CAWSSGPGSNQPQHF. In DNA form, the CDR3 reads TGTGCCTGGAGTTCGGGCCCGGGGAGCAATCAGCCCCAACATTTT.

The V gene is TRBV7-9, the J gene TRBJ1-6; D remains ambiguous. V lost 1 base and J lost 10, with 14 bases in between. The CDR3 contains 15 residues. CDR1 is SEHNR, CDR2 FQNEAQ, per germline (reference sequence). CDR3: CASSLEEAIGSPLHF. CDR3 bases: TGTGCCAGCAGCTTAGAAGAGGCAATCGGGTCACCCCTCCACTTT.

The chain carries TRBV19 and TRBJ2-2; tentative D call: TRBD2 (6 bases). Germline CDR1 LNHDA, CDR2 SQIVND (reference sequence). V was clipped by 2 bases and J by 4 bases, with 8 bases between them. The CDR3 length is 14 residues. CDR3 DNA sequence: TGTGCCAGTAGTATATTCGGGAGCACCGGGGAGCTGTTTTTT. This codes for CASSIFGSTGELFF.

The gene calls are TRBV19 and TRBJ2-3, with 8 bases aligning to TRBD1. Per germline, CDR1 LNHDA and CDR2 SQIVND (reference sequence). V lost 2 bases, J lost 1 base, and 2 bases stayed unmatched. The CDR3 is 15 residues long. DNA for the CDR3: TGTGCCAGTAGTATAAACAGGGGGGGCACAGATACGCAGTATTTT. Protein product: CASSINRGGTDTQYF. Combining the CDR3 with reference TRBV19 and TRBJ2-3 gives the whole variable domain DGGITQSPKYLFRKEGQNVTLSCEQNLNHDAMYWYRQDPGQGLRLIYYSQIVNDFQKGDIAEGYSVSREKKESFPLTVTSAQKNPTAFYLCASSINRGGTDTQYFGPGTRLTVL.

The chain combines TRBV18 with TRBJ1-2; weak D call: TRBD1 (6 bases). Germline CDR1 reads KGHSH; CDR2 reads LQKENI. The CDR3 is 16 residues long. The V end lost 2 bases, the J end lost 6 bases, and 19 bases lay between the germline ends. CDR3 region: CASSPELVGRGDGYTF. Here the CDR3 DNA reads TGTGCCAGCTCACCAGAATTGGTCGGCAGGGGAGATGGCTACACCTTC.

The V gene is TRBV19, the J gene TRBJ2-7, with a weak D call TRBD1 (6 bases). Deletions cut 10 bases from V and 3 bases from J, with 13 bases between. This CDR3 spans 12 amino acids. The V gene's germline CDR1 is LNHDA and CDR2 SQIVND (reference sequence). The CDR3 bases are TGTGCCACCTCGGCAGGGGTCTACGAGCAGTACTTC. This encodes CATSAGVYEQYF. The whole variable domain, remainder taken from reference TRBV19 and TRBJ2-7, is DGGITQSPKYLFRKEGQNVTLSCEQNLNHDAMYWYRQDPGQGLRLIYYSQIVNDFQKGDIAEGYSVSREKKESFPLTVTSAQKNPTAFYLCATSAGVYEQYFGPGTRLTVT.

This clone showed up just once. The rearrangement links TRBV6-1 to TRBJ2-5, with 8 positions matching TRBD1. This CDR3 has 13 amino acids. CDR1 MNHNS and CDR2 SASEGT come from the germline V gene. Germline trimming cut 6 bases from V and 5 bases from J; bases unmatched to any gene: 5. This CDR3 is CASSTDRVETQYF. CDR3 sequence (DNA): TGTGCCAGCAGCACGGACAGGGTGGAGACCCAGTACTTC.

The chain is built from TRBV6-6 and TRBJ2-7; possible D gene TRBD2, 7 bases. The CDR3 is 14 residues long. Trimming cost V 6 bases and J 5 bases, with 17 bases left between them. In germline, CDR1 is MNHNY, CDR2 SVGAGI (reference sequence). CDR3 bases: TGTGCCAGCAGAGGGGGGGGCCTGGGAAACGAGCAGTACTTC. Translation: CASRGGGLGNEQYF.

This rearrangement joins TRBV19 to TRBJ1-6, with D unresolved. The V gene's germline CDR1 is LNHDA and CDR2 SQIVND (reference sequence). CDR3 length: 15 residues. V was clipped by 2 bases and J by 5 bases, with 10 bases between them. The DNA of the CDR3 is TGTGCCAGTAGTATACGAGTAGAGAATAATTCACCCCTCCACTTT. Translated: CASSIRVENNSPLHF.

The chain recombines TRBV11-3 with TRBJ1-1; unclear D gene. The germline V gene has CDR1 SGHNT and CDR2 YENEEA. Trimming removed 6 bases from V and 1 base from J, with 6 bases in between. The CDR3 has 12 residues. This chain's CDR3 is CASSPGNTEAFF. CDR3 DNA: TGTGCCAGCAGTCCGGGGAACACTGAAGCTTTCTTT.

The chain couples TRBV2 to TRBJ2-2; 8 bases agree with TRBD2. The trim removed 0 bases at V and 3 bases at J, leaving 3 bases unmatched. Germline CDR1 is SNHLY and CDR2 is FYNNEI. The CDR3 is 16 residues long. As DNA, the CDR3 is TGTGCCAGCAGTGAAGCGCGACTAGCGTACACCGGGGAGCTGTTTTTT. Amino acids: CASSEARLAYTGELFF.

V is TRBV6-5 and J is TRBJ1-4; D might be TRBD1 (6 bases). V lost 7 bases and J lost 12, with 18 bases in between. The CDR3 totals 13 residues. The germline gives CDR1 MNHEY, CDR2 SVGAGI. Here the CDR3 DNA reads TGTGCCAGCACCAAATTTCAGGGGTCGGAACTGTTTTTT. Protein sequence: CASTKFQGSELFF.

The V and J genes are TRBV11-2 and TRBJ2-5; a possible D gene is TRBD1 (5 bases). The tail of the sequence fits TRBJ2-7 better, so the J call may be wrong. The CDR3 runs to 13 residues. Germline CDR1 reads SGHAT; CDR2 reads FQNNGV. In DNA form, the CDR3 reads TGTGCCAGCAGCGGTGGCCAGGGTACCGAGCAGTACTTC. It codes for CASSGGQGTEQYF.

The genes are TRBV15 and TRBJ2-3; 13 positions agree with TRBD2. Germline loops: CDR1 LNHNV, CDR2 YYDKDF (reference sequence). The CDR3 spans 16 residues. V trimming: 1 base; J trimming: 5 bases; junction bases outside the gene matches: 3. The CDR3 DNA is TGTGCCACCAGCAGAGGGACTAGCGGGAGAGTAGATACGCAGTATTTT. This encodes CATSRGTSGRVDTQYF.